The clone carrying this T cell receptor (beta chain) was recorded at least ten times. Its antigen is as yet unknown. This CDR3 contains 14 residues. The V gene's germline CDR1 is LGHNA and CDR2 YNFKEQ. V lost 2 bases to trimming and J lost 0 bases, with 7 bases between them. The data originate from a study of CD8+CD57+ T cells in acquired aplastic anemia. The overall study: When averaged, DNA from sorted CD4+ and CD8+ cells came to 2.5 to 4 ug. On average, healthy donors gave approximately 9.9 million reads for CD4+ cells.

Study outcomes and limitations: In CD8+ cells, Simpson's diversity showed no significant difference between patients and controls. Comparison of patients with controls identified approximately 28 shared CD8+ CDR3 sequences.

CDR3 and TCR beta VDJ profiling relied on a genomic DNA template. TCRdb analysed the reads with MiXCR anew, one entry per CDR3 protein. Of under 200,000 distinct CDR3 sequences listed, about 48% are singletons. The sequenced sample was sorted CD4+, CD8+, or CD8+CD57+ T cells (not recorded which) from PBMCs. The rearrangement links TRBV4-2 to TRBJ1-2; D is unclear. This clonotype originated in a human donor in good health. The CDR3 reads CASSQPISNYGYTF. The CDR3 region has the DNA TGTGCCAGCAGCCAACCGATCTCTAACTATGGCTACACCTTC.